This passage covers 20 T cell receptor beta chains from one sample sequenced in a study of beta chain features in type 1 diabetes. Reverse transcription of all isolated RNA meant that expressed TCRB transcripts were sequenced. The method was immunoSEQ multiplex PCR; TCRdb's version includes in-frame clones alone and lacks a portion of them. This table has 240,000 or so clones, around 68% appearing once. Sequenced material: naive CD4+ T cells from blood. These receptor sequences come from a man younger than 40 in good health.

A single count supports this clone. The chain joins TRBV7-2 to TRBJ2-5; possibly TRBD1 or TRBD2 for D (6 bases each). Per the germline V gene, CDR1 is SGHTA and CDR2 is FQGNSA. The length of the CDR3 is 15 residues. V lost 5 bases to trimming and J lost 1 base, with 14 bases between them. CDR3: CASSLPEGVQETQYF. In DNA form, the CDR3 reads TGTGCCAGCAGCCTCCCGGAGGGGGTCCAAGAGACCCAGTACTTC.

This chain joins TRBV30 and TRBJ2-1; possible D gene TRBD2, 6 bases. The germline CDR1 and CDR2 sequences are GTSNPN and SVGIG (reference sequence). The CDR3 runs 16 residues. Deletions cut 0 bases from V and 4 bases from J, with 16 bases between. CDR3 sequence: CAWSVRGTPPYNEQFF. The CDR3 region has the DNA TGTGCCTGGAGTGTACGAGGGACTCCTCCGTACAATGAGCAGTTCTTC.

V usage is TRBV20-1 and J usage is TRBJ1-1; D unclear. V was clipped by 8 bases and J by 0 bases, with 7 bases between them. Germline CDR1 reads DFQATT; CDR2 reads SNEGSKA (reference sequence). CDR3 length: 11 amino acids. This CDR3 is CSCTLNTEAFF. CDR3 sequence (DNA): TGCAGTTGCACCCTGAACACTGAAGCTTTCTTT.

The chain carries TRBV9 and TRBJ1-3, with unresolved D. Trimming removed 0 bases from V and 4 bases from J, with 11 bases in between. The CDR3 is 15 amino acids. Germline V gene data show CDR1 as SGDLS and CDR2 as YYNGEE. The CDR3, as DNA: TGTGCCAGCAGCGTAGGTGCAGGCCCCGGAAACACCATATATTTT. Protein: CASSVGAGPGNTIYF.

CDR3 sequence: CAWRGTANTEAFF. As DNA, the CDR3 is TGTGCCTGGAGGGGGACAGCTAACACTGAAGCTTTCTTT. This sequence joins TRBV30 and TRBJ1-1; 7 positions agree with TRBD1. Losses at the gene ends were 3 bases for V and 2 bases for J; bases not matched to a gene: 3. Germline CDR1 and CDR2: GTSNPN and SVGIG (reference sequence). This CDR3 has 13 residues.

The chain combines TRBV14 with TRBJ2-1; a weak D match, TRBD2 (6 bases). The ends were cut back, 6 bases at V and 0 bases at J, with 15 bases in the middle. Germline-derived CDR1 and CDR2 are SGHDN and FVKESK. This CDR3 is built from 16 residues. CDR3 protein: CASSNYGGSSYNEQFF. DNA of the CDR3: TGTGCCAGCAGTAATTACGGGGGTTCCTCCTACAATGAGCAGTTCTTC.

This clone was seen a few times. The chain recombines TRBV30 with TRBJ2-5, with TRBD1 as a possible D gene (6 bases). There are 18 residues in the CDR3. The ends were cut back, 3 bases at V and 2 bases at J, with 25 bases in the middle. The germline V gene has CDR1 GTSNPN and CDR2 SVGIG (reference sequence). The CDR3 DNA follows: TGTGCCTGGAGCCTTGTGATTAAACAGGGCCTGTTACAAGAGACCCAGTACTTC. Encoded protein: CAWSLVIKQGLLQETQYF. Full variable domain (rest looked up from reference TRBV30 and TRBJ2-5): SQTIHQWPATLVQPVGSPLSLECTVEGTSNPNLYWYRQAAGRGLQLLFYSVGIGQISSEVPQNLSASRPQDRQFILSSKKLLLSDSGFYLCAWSLVIKQGLLQETQYFGPGTRLLVL.

The rearrangement joins TRBV29-1 to TRBJ1-4; 8 nucleotides align to TRBD1. This CDR3 has 11 residues. Germline V gene sequence: CDR1 SQVTM, CDR2 ANQGSEA. CDR3 nucleotides: TGCGGGGGACAGGTGGACGAAAAACTGTTTTTT. It codes for CGGQVDEKLFF.

This clone was detected only a few times. J is TRBJ2-2 and V is TRBV7-9; D is possibly TRBD2 (6 bases). The germline V gene encodes CDR1 SEHNR and CDR2 FQNEAQ (reference sequence). The V end lost 2 bases, the J end lost 4 bases, and 11 bases lay between the germline ends. The CDR3 is 15 residues long. In DNA, the CDR3 is TGTGCCAGCAGCTTACGGCGGGACTTCACCGGGGAGCTGTTTTTT. This translates into CASSLRRDFTGELFF.

V and J are TRBV2 and TRBJ2-3; D might be TRBD2 (5 bases). Trimming removed 2 bases from V and 0 bases from J, with 9 bases in between. This CDR3 has 15 residues. CDR1 and CDR2 from the germline V gene are SNHLY and FYNNEI. CDR3 DNA: TGTGCCAGCAGTGAAAATCGGGGAAGCACAGATACGCAGTATTTT. This sequence encodes CASSENRGSTDTQYF.

The chain combines TRBV5-6 with TRBJ1-2; TRBD1 matches 8 bases. Germline V gene lookup returns CDR1 SGHDT and CDR2 YYEEEE. The CDR3 covers 16 residues. V was clipped by 2 bases and J by 3 bases; unmatched bases: 9. CDR3 DNA sequence: TGTGCCAGCAGCTTTACGGGGACAGGCCATTACTATGGCTACACCTTC. This translates into CASSFTGTGHYYGYTF.

The chain has TRBV9 and TRBJ2-7; D ambiguous. The germline V gene encodes CDR1 SGDLS and CDR2 YYNGEE. This CDR3 is built from 14 residues. With 0 bases removed from V and 2 bases from J, the gap between germline ends came to 9 bases. DNA for the CDR3: TGTGCCAGCAGCGTAGGACGGGCCACCTACGAGCAGTACTTC. Amino acid sequence: CASSVGRATYEQYF. The entire variable domain, with the rest obtained from reference TRBV9 and TRBJ2-7, is as follows: DSGVTQTPKHLITATGQRVTLRCSPRSGDLSVYWYQQSLDQGLQFLIQYYNGEERAKGNILERFSAQQFPDLHSELNLSSLELGDSALYFCASSVGRATYEQYFGPGTRLTVT.

The chain carries TRBV28 and TRBJ2-6; D is possibly TRBD1 (5 bases). Germline values: CDR1 MDHEN, CDR2 SYDVKM. Trimming left V 7 bases short and J 0 bases short, with 13 bases between. The CDR3 loop spans 16 amino acids. CDR3 protein: CASTPVRDSGANVLTF. The DNA of the CDR3 is TGTGCCAGCACCCCTGTCAGGGACTCTGGGGCCAACGTCCTGACTTTC.

This chain uses TRBV4-2 with TRBJ2-1, with 10 bases lining up with TRBD2. There are 16 residues in the CDR3. Losses at the gene ends were 4 bases for V and 0 bases for J; bases not matched to a gene: 3. Germline V gene lookup returns CDR1 LGHNA and CDR2 YNFKEQ. The CDR3 DNA sequence: TGTGCCAGCAGCCTAGCGGGGGGAAGCTCCTACAATGAGCAGTTCTTC. Translating gives CASSLAGGSSYNEQFF.

This rearrangement joins TRBV29-1 to TRBJ1-2; TRBD1 matches at 7 bases. In germline, CDR1 is SQVTM, CDR2 ANQGSEA. The CDR3 has 16 amino acids. Trimming cost V 4 bases and J 2 bases; bases outside gene matches: 13. The CDR3 protein is CSVGGDRDSANYGYTF. The CDR3 bases are TGCAGCGTTGGTGGTGATCGGGACAGCGCCAACTATGGCTACACCTTC.

The V and J genes are TRBV7-2 and TRBJ2-3; 7 nucleotides agree with TRBD2. The length of the CDR3 is 15 residues. J lost 2 bases, V lost 4 bases, and 6 bases had no gene match. Per germline, CDR1 SGHTA and CDR2 FQGNSA. CDR3 coding DNA: TGTGCCAGCAGCTCCACTAGCGTATCCACAGATACGCAGTATTTT. Its translation is CASSSTSVSTDTQYF. The whole variable domain, filled in from reference TRBV7-2 and TRBJ2-3, reads GAGVSQSPSNKVTEKGKDVELRCDPISGHTALYWYRQSLGQGLEFLIYFQGNSAPDKSGLPSDRFSAERTGGSVSTLTIQRTQQEDSAVYLCASSSTSVSTDTQYFGPGTRLTVL.

The V and J genes are TRBV4-3 and TRBJ2-5; tentative D call: TRBD2 (6 bases). The germline V gene encodes CDR1 LGHNA and CDR2 YSLEER. The length of the CDR3 is 16 residues. The V and J ends lost 4 bases and 5 bases respectively, with 20 bases between them. The CDR3 loop reads CASSRGSGIPPETQYF. The CDR3, as DNA: TGCGCCAGCAGCCGCGGTAGCGGAATTCCCCCGGAGACCCAGTACTTC.

The gene calls are TRBV7-9 and TRBJ2-1; a weak D match, TRBD1 (6 bases). This CDR3 is 14 amino acids long. V gave up 5 bases and J gave up 7 bases, with 15 bases separating them. Per germline, CDR1 SEHNR and CDR2 FQNEAQ (reference sequence). CDR3 sequence: CASSLGTPGNEQFF. In DNA, the CDR3 is TGTGCCAGCAGCCTGGGGACACCCGGAAATGAGCAGTTCTTC.

The chain joins TRBV7-2 to TRBJ1-1; D gene ambiguous. V lost 5 bases and J lost 0, with 7 bases in between. The CDR3 spans 13 residues. Germline CDR1 SGHTA, CDR2 FQGNSA. CDR3 region: CASSLRMNTEAFF. The CDR3 DNA follows: TGTGCCAGCAGCCTCCGGATGAACACTGAAGCTTTCTTT.

The CDR3 region is CASSSQGLAGHEQFF. The CDR3, as DNA: TGCGCCAGCAGCTCCCAGGGGCTAGCGGGACATGAGCAGTTCTTC. The genes are TRBV5-1 and TRBJ2-1, with 9 bases aligning to TRBD2. This CDR3 comprises 15 residues. Germline assignment: CDR1 SGHRS and CDR2 YFSETQ. Trimming removed 3 bases from V and 8 bases from J; junction bases left unmatched: 9.